This is a list of T cell receptor beta chains from one sample in a study of control samples from healthy donors and cancer patients. Sequenced by immunoSEQ multiplex PCR; TCRdb stores in-frame clones only, minus some. The profile shows some 140,000 clones, 80% to 95% of them singletons. Source material: blood. Source of these receptors: a man aged 30 to 39 in good health. Each CDR3 is given with its conserved first and last residue. The D gene is left open where the match is weak. Part of the rows lack a size; the others show once, few, many or a class for expanded clones.

d_gene	v_gene	j_gene	abundance	CDR3nt	CDR3aa
-	TRBV5-1	TRBJ1-1	-	TGCGCCAGCAGGACCCCTCCGGACACTGAAGCTTTCTTT	CASRTPPDTEAFF
-	TRBV19	TRBJ2-5	-	TGTGCCAGTAGTCTGGGGGAGACCCAGTACTTC	CASSLGETQYF
TRBD2	TRBV11-2	TRBJ2-7	-	TGTGCCAGCAGCCTGACTAGCGGGAAAACCTACGAGCAGTACTTC	CASSLTSGKTYEQYF
TRBD2	TRBV9	TRBJ2-5	-	TGTGCCAGCAGCGAACTTCAACTAGCGGGAACACAAGAGACCCAGTACTTC	CASSELQLAGTQETQYF
TRBD1	TRBV6-5	TRBJ1-2	-	TGTGCCAGCAGTTACCAAGGACAGGGAGGGACCTATGGCTACACCTTC	CASSYQGQGGTYGYTF
-	TRBV28	TRBJ2-7	-	TGTGCCACCCAGTTTAGAGGGGTCGCTACCTACGAGCAGTACTTC	CATQFRGVATYEQYF
-	TRBV12-3/TRBV12-4	TRBJ2-7	medium-sized	TGTGCCAGCAGATGGGGTTACGAGCAGTACTTC	CASRWGYEQYF
-	TRBV28	TRBJ2-5	-	TGTGCCAGCAGTTCTCTTATGGCAGAGGGGAGTATTCAGACCCAGTACTTC	CASSSLMAEGSIQTQYF
TRBD1	TRBV7-9	TRBJ2-7	-	TGTGCCAGCAGCCTTGACGGGTTTGGGACAGGGTCCTACGAGCAGTACTTC	CASSLDGFGTGSYEQYF
-	TRBV6-4	TRBJ1-1	-	TGTGCCAGCAGCAGGGAATCGAACACTGAAGCTTTCTTT	CASSRESNTEAFF